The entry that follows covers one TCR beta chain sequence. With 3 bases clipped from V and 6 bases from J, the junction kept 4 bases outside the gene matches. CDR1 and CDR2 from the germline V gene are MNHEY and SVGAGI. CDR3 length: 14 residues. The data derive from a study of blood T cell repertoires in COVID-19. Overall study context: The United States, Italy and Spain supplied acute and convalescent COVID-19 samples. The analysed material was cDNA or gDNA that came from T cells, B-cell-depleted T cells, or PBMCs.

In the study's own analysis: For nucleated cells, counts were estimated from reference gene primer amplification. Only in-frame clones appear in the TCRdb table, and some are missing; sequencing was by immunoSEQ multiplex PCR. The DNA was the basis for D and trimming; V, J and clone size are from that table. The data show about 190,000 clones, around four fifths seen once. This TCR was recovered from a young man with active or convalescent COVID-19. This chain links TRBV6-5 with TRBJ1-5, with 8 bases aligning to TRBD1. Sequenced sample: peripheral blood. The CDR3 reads CASSYRGQGQPQHF. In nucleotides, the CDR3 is TGTGCCAGCAGTTATAGAGGACAGGGTCAGCCCCAGCATTTT.